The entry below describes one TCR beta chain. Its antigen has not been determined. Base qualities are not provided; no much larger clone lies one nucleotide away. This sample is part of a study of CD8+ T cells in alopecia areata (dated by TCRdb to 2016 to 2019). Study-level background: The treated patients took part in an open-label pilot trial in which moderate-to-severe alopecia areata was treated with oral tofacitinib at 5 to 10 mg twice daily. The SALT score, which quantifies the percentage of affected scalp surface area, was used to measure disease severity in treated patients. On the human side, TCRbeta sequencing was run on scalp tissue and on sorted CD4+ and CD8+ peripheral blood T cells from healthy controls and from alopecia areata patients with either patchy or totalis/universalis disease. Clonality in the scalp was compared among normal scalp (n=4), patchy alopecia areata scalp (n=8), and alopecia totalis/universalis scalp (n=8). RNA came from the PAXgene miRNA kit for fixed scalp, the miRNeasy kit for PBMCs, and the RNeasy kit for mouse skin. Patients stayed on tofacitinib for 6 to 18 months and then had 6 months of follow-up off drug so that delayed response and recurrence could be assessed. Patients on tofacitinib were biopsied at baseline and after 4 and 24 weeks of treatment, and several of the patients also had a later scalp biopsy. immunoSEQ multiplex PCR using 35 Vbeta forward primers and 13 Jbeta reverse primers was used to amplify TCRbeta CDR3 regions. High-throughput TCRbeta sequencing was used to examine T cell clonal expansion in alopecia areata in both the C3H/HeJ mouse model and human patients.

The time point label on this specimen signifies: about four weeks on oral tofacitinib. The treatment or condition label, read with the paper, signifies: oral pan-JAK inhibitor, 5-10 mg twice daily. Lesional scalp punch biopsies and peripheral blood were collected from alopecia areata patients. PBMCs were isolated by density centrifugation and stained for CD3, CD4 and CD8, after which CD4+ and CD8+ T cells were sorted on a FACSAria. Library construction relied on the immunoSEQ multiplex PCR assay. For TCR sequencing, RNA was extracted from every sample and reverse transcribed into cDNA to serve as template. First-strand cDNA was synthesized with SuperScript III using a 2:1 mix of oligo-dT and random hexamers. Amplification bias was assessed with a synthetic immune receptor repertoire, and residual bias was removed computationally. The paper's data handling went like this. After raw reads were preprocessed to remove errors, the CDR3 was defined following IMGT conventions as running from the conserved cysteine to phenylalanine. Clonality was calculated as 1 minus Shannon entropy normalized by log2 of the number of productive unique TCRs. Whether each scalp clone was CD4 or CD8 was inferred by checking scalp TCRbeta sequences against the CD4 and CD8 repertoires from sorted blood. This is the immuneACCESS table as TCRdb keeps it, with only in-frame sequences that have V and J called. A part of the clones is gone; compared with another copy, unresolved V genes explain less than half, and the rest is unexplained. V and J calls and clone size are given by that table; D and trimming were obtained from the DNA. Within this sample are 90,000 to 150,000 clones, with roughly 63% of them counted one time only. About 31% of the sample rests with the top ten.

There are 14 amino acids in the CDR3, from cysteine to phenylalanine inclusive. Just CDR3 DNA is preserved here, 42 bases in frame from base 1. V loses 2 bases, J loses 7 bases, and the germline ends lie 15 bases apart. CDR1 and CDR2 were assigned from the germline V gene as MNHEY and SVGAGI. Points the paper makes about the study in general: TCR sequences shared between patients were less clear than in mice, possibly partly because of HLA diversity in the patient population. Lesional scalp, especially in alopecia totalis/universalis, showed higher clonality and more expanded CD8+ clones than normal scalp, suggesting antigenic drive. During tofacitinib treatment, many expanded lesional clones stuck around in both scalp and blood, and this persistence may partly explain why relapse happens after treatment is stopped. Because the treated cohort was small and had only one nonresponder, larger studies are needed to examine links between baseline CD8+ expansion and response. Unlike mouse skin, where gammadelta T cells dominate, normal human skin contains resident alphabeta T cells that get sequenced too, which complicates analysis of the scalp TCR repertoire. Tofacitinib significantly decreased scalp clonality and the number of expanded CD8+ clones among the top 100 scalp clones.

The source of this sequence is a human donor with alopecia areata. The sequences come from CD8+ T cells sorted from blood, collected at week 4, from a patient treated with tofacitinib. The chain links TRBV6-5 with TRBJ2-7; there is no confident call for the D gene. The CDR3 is CASSYGPEGREQYF. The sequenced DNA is TGTGCCAGCAGTTACGGCCCCGAAGGCAGGGAGCAGTACTTC.